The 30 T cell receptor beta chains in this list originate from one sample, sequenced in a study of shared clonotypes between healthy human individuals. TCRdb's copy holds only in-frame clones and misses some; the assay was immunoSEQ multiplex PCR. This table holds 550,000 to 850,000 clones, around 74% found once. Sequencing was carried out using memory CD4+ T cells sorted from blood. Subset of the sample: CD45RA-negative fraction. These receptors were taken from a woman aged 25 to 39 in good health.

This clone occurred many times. CDR3 in amino acids: CSVDIPQGGNEQYF. For the CDR3, the DNA is TGCAGCGTTGATATTCCCCAAGGAGGAAACGAGCAGTACTTC. This chain connects TRBV29-1 to TRBJ2-7; D perhaps matches TRBD2 (5 bases). Germline V CDR1 and CDR2: SQVTM, ANQGSEA. Trimming left V 3 bases short and J 5 bases short, with 17 bases between. The CDR3 sequence is 14 residues long.

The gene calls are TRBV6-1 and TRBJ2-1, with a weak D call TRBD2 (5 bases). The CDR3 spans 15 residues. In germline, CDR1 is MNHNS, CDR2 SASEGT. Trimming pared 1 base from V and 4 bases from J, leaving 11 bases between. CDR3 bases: TGTGCCAGCAGTGAAGGCAACAGACTATACAATGAGCAGTTCTTC. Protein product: CASSEGNRLYNEQFF.

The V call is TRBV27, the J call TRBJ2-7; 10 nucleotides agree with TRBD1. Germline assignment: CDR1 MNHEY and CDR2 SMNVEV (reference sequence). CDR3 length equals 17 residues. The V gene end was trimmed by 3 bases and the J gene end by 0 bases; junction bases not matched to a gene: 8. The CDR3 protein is CASSFRTGGPSSYEQYF. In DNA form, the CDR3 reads TGTGCCAGCAGTTTTAGGACAGGGGGTCCGAGCTCCTACGAGCAGTACTTC.

The CDR3 coding sequence is TGTGCCAGCAGCTTAGGAAGGGAGCTTTTCCAAGAGACCCAGTACTTC. Its protein is CASSLGRELFQETQYF. J is TRBJ2-5 and V is TRBV7-8, with D tentatively TRBD2 (5 bases). The CDR3 is made up of 16 amino acids. The V gene's germline CDR1 is SGHVS and CDR2 FQNEAQ. Trimming took off 1 base at V and 1 base at J, with 13 bases between the two ends.

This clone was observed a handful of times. CDR3 sequence (DNA): TGTGCCAGTAGTATAGCAGGATCTCGGGCTTTCTTT. It codes for CASSIAGSRAFF. The V and J genes are TRBV19 and TRBJ1-1; unclear D gene. Trimming shortened V by 1 base and J by 11 bases, and 11 bases separated the two germline ends. Germline V gene data show CDR1 as LNHDA and CDR2 as SQIVND (reference sequence). The CDR3 has 12 amino acids.

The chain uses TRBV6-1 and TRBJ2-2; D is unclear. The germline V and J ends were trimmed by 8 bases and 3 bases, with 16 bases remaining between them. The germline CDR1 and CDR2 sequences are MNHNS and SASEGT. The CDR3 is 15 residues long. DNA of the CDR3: TGTGCCAGCCGGGCCGGGCCCCTCGACACCGGGGAGCTGTTTTTT. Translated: CASRAGPLDTGELFF.

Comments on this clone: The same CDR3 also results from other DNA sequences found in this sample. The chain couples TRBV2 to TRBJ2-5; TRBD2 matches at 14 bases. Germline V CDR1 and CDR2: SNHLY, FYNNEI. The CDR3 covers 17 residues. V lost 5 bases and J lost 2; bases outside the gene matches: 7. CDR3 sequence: CASSPGLAGGTQETQYF. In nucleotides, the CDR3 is TGTGCCAGCAGTCCAGGACTAGCGGGAGGTACACAAGAGACCCAGTACTTC.

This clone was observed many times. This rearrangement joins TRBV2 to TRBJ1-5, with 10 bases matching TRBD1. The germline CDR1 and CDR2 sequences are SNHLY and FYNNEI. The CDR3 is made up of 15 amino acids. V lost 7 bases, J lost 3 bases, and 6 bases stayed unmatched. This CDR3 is CASKRQGADNQPQHF. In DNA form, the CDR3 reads TGTGCCAGCAAACGACAGGGGGCGGACAATCAGCCCCAGCATTTT.

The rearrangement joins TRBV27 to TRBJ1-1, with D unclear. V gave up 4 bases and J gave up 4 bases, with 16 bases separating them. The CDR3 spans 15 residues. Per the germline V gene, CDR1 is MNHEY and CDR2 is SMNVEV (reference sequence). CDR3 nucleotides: TGTGCCAGCAGTTCAGCGCGGACGGTTGGCACTGAAGCTTTCTTT. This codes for CASSSARTVGTEAFF.

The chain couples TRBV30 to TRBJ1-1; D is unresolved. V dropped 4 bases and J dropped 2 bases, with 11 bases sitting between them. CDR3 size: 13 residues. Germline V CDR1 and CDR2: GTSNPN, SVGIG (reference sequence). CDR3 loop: CAWTRVYNTEAFF. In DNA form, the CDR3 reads TGTGCCTGGACGCGGGTTTATAACACTGAAGCTTTCTTT.

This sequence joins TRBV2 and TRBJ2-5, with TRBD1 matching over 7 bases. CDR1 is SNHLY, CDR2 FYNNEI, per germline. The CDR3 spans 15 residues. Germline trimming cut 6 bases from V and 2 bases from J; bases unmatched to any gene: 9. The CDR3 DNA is TGTGCCAGCAGCTCCCCGGGACAGAGACAAGAGACCCAGTACTTC. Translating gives CASSSPGQRQETQYF. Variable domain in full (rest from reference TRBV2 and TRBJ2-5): EPEVTQTPSHQVTQMGQEVILRCVPISNHLYFYWYRQILGQKVEFLVSFYNNEISEKSEIFDDQFSVERPDGSNFTLKIRSTKLEDSAMYFCASSSPGQRQETQYFGPGTRLLVL.

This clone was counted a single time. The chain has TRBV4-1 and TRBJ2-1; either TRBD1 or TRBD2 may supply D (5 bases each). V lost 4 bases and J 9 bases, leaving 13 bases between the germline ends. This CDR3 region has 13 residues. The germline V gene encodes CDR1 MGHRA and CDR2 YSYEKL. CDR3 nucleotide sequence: TGCGCCAGCAGCCGACGAGGGGCGGGTGAGCAGTTCTTC. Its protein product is CASSRRGAGEQFF.

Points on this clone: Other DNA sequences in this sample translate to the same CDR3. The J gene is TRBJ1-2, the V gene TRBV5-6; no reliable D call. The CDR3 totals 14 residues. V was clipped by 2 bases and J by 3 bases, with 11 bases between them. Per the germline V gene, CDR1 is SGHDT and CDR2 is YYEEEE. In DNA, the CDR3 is TGTGCCAGCAGCTTAGGGCAGGAAGACTATGGCTACACCTTC. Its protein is CASSLGQEDYGYTF.

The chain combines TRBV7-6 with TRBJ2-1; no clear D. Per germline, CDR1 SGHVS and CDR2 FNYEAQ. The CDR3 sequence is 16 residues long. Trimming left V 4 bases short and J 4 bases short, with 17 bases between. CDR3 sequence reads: CASSSSGSLVYNEQFF. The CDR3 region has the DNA TGTGCCAGCAGCTCCTCCGGGTCCCTCGTTTACAATGAGCAGTTCTTC. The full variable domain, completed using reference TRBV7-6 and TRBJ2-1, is GAGVSQSPRYKVTKRGQDVALRCDPISGHVSLYWYRQALGQGPEFLTYFNYEAQQDKSGLPNDRFSAERPEGSISTLTIQRTEQRDSAMYRCASSSSGSLVYNEQFFGPGTRLTVL.

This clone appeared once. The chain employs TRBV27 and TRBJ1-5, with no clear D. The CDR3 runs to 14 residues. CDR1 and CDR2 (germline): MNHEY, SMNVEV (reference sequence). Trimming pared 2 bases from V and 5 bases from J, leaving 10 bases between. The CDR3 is CASSLGPGDQPQHF. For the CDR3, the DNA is TGTGCCAGCAGTTTAGGGCCTGGGGATCAGCCCCAGCATTTT.

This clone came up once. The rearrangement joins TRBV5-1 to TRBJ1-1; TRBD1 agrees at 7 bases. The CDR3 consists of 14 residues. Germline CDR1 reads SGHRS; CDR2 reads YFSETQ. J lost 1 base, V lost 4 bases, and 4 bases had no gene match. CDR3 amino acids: CASSLQGGNTEAFF. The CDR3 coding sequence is TGCGCCAGCAGCCTCCAGGGGGGGAACACTGAAGCTTTCTTT.

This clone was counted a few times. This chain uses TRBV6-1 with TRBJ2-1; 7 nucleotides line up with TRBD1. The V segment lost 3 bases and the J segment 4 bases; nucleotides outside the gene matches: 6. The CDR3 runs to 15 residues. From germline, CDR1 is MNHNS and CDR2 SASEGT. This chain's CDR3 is CASSDGTALYNEQFF. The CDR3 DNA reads TGTGCCAGCAGTGACGGGACAGCCCTTTACAATGAGCAGTTCTTC.

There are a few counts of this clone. The CDR3 DNA sequence: TGTGCCAGCTCATGGGGGGCGGGAGAACCGTACGAGCAGTACTTC. Its protein product is CASSWGAGEPYEQYF. V usage is TRBV6-1 and J usage is TRBJ2-7; D is perhaps TRBD2 (7 bases). Germline lookup yields CDR1 MNHNS and CDR2 SASEGT. V lost 8 bases and J 4 bases, leaving 21 bases between the germline ends. The CDR3 has 15 residues.

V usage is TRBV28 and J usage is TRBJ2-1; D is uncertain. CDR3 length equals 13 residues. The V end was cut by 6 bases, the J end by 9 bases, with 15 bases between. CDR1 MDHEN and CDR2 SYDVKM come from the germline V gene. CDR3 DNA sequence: TGTGCCAGCAGGCCAGCCGGGCTAGGTGAGCAGTTCTTC. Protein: CASRPAGLGEQFF.

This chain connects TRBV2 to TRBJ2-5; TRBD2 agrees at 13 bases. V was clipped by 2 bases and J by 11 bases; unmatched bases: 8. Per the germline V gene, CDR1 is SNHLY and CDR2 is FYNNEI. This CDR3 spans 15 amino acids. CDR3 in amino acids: CASSEQTSGRSEQYF. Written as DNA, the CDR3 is TGTGCCAGCAGTGAACAGACTAGCGGGAGGAGTGAGCAGTACTTC. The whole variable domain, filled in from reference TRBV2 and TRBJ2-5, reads EPEVTQTPSHQVTQMGQEVILRCVPISNHLYFYWYRQILGQKVEFLVSFYNNEISEKSEIFDDQFSVERPDGSNFTLKIRSTKLEDSAMYFCASSEQTSGRSEQYFGPGTRLLVL.

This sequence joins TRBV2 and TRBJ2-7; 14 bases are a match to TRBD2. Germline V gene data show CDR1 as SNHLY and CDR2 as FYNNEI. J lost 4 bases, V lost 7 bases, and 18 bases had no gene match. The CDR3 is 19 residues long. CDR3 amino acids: CASTTPGTSGSGGFYEQYF. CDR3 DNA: TGTGCCAGCACTACCCCGGGGACTAGCGGGAGCGGGGGTTTTTACGAGCAGTACTTC.

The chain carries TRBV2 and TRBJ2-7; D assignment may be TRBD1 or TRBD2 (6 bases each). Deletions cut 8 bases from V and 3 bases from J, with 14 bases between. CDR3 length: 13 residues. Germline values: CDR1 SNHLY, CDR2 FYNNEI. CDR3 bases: TGTGCCAGCTACATGGGGGGCTACTACGAGCAGTACTTC. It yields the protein CASYMGGYYEQYF.

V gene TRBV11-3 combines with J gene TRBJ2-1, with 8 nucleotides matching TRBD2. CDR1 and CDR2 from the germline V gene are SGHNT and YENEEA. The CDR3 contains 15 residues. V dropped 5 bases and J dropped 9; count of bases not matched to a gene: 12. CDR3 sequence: CASSRRGAGEGEQFF. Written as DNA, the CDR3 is TGTGCCAGCAGCCGCCGCGGAGCGGGGGAGGGTGAGCAGTTCTTC.

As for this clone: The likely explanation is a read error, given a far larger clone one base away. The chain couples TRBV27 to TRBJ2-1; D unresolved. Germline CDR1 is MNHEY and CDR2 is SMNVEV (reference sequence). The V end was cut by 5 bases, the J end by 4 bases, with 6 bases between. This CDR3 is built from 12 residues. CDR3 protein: CASSGHYNEQFF. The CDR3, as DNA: TGTGCCAGCAGTGGGCATTACAATGAGCAGTTCTTC.

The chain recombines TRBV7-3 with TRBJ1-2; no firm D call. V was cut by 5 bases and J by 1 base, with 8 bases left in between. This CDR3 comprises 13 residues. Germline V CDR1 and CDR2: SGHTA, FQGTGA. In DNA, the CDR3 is TGTGCCAGCAGCCAGGAGGGTAACTATGGCTACACCTTC. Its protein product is CASSQEGNYGYTF.

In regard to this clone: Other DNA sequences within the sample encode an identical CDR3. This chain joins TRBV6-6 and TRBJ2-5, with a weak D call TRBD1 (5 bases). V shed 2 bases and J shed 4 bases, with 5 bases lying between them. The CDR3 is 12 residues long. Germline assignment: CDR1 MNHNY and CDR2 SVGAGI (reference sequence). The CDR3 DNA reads TGTGCCAGCAGTTACAGGGGAGAGACCCAGTACTTC. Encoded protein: CASSYRGETQYF.

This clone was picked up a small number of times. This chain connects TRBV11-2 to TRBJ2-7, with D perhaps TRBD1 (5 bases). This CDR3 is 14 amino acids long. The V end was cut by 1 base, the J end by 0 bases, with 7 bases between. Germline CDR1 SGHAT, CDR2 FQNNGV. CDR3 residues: CASSLVDSSYEQYF. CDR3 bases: TGTGCCAGCAGCTTAGTTGACAGCTCCTACGAGCAGTACTTC.

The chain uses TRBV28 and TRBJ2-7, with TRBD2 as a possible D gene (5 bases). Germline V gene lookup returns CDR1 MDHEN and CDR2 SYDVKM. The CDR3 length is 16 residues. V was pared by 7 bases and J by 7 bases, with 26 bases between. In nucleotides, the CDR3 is TGTGCCAGCATCGCACCGGGCGTGGGAGTAGCAGGAGAGCAGTACTTC. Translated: CASIAPGVGVAGEQYF. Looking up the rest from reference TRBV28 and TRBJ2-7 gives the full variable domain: DVKVTQSSRYLVKRTGEKVFLECVQDMDHENMFWYRQDPGLGLRLIYFSYDVKMKEKGDIPEGYSVSREKKERFSLILESASTNQTSMYLCASIAPGVGVAGEQYFGPGTRLTVT.

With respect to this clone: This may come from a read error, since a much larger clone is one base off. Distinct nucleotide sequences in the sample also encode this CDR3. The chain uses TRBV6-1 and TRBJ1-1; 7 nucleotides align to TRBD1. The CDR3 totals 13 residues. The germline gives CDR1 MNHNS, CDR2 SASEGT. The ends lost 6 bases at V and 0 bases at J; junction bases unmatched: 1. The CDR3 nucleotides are TGTGCCAGCAGGGGACAGTTGAACACTGAAGCTTTCTTT. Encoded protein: CASRGQLNTEAFF.

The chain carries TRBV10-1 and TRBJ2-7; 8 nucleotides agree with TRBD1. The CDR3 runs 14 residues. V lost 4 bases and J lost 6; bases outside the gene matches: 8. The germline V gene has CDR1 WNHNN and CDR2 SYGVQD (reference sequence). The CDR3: CASSGTGTLGEQYF. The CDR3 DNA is TGCGCCAGCAGTGGGACAGGGACCCTCGGCGAGCAGTACTTC.